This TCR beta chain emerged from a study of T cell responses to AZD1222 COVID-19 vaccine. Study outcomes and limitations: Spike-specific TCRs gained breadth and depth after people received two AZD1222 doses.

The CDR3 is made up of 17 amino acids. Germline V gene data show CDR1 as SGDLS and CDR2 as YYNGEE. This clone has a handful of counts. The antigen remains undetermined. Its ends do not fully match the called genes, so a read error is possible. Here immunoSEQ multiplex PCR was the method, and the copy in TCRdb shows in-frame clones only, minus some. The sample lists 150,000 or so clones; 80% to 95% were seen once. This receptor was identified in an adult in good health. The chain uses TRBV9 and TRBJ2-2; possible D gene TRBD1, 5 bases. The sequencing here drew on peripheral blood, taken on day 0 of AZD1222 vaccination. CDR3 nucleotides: TGTGCCAGCAGCCACCATAGGGGTCCCACTAACATCGGGGAGCTGTTTTTT. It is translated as CASSHHRGPTNIGELFF.